The 16 T cell receptor beta chains below were found in one sample sequenced in a study of blood T cell repertoires in COVID-19. Sequencing used immunoSEQ multiplex PCR; TCRdb keeps in-frame clones, though not all of them. The table includes 120,000 or so clones, less than 90% detected once. Material for sequencing was peripheral blood. Receptors were obtained from a woman in her 30s who had recovered from COVID-19.

The V and J genes are TRBV18 and TRBJ2-7; the D gene is possibly TRBD2 (7 bases). Trimming removed 4 bases at V and 6 bases at J, with 16 bases between. This CDR3 has 14 residues. The germline V gene encodes CDR1 KGHSH and CDR2 LQKENI. CDR3 coding DNA: TGTGCCAGCTCACAGACTCGGGGGGCCGGCGAGCAGTACTTC. Its translation: CASSQTRGAGEQYF.

The chain couples TRBV6-5 to TRBJ2-1; 7 nucleotides match TRBD2. The CDR3 contains 16 residues. V was clipped by 0 bases and J by 2 bases; unmatched bases: 4. Germline-derived CDR1 and CDR2 are MNHEY and SVGAGI. CDR3: CASSYSASGPYNEQFF. Written as DNA, the CDR3 is TGTGCCAGCAGTTACTCGGCTAGCGGCCCCTACAATGAGCAGTTCTTC.

The CDR3 here is CATSRARTSGGTSDTQYF. CDR3 in DNA: TGTGCCACCAGCAGAGCCCGGACTAGCGGGGGTACGTCAGATACGCAGTATTTT. The chain combines TRBV15 with TRBJ2-3; 13 positions agree with TRBD2. Losses at the gene ends were 1 base for V and 4 bases for J; bases not matched to a gene: 8. The V gene's germline CDR1 is LNHNV and CDR2 YYDKDF (reference sequence). The CDR3 contains 18 residues.

About this clone: The junction differs from germline at one of its ends, possibly a read error. V usage is TRBV7-7 and J usage is TRBJ2-5; TRBD1 agrees at 10 bases. CDR1 is SSHAT and CDR2 is FNYEAQ in the germline V gene (reference sequence). The CDR3 has 16 amino acids. The CDR3, as DNA: TGTGCTAGCAGCTTAGGGGGACAGGGGCGTTTAGAGACCCAGTACTTC. This codes for CASSLGGQGRLETQYF.

The gene calls are TRBV10-3 and TRBJ2-1; TRBD1 matches 8 bases. The CDR3 contains 11 residues. V shed 5 bases and J 10 bases; nucleotides not matched to a gene: 1. In germline, CDR1 is ENHRY, CDR2 SYGVKD. The CDR3 DNA reads as TGTGCCATCAGTCGACAGGGGGAGCAGTTCTTC. Translation: CAISRQGEQFF.

The chain is built from TRBV7-6 and TRBJ2-4; 7 bases align to TRBD1. Germline V gives CDR1 SGHVS, CDR2 FNYEAQ. The V gene end was trimmed by 1 base and the J gene end by 6 bases; junction bases not matched to a gene: 0. The CDR3 length is 13 residues. Written as DNA, the CDR3 is TGTGCCAGCAGCTTAGGACAGGGAAACATTCAGTACTTC. This translates into CASSLGQGNIQYF. Filled out from reference TRBV7-6 and TRBJ2-4, the complete variable domain reads GAGVSQSPRYKVTKRGQDVALRCDPISGHVSLYWYRQALGQGPEFLTYFNYEAQQDKSGLPNDRFSAERPEGSISTLTIQRTEQRDSAMYRCASSLGQGNIQYFGAGTRLSVL.

Only a few counts were recorded for this clone. The V gene is TRBV30, the J gene TRBJ1-4, with 8 bases identical to TRBD1. CDR1 and CDR2 (germline): GTSNPN, SVGIG (reference sequence). V shed 2 bases and J 5 bases; nucleotides not matched to a gene: 4. The CDR3 contains 14 residues. The CDR3 protein is CAWSNAGGNEKLFF. The CDR3 DNA reads as TGTGCCTGGAGTAATGCAGGGGGCAATGAAAAACTGTTTTTT.

J is TRBJ1-2 and V is TRBV7-8, with TRBD1 matching over 7 bases. The CDR3 consists of 15 residues. Germline trimming cut 2 bases from V and 2 bases from J; bases unmatched to any gene: 5. Germline V gene sequence: CDR1 SGHVS, CDR2 FQNEAQ. CDR3 coding DNA: TGTGCCAGCAGCTTATGGGGGACAGAGAACTATGGCTACACCTTC. Its protein product is CASSLWGTENYGYTF.

The chain has TRBV18 and TRBJ1-2; 12 bases are a match to TRBD1. The germline CDR1 and CDR2 sequences are KGHSH and LQKENI. CDR3 size: 16 residues. V was clipped by 3 bases and J by 5 bases; unmatched bases: 7. The CDR3 loop reads CASSPPGTGGAYGYTF. DNA for the CDR3: TGTGCCAGCTCACCGCCCGGGACAGGGGGCGCATATGGCTACACCTTC. The full variable domain, completed using reference TRBV18 and TRBJ1-2, is NAGVMQNPRHLVRRRGQEARLRCSPMKGHSHVYWYRQLPEEGLKFMVYLQKENIIDESGMPKERFSAEFPKEGPSILRIQQVVRGDSAAYFCASSPPGTGGAYGYTFGSGTRLTVV.

This sequence joins TRBV15 and TRBJ2-1; 13 nucleotides line up with TRBD2. The CDR3 totals 16 residues. V shed 1 base, J shed 8 bases, and the junction held 5 bases outside the gene matches. CDR1 is LNHNV and CDR2 is YYDKDF in the germline V gene (reference sequence). The CDR3 sequence: CATSRGGLAGPHEQFF. CDR3 in DNA: TGTGCCACCAGCAGAGGGGGACTAGCGGGACCCCATGAGCAGTTCTTC.

V usage is TRBV5-6 and J usage is TRBJ1-2, with 9 bases fitting TRBD1. Germline-derived CDR1 and CDR2 are SGHDT and YYEEEE. The CDR3 sequence is 15 residues long. With 2 bases clipped from V and 4 bases from J, the junction kept 6 bases outside the gene matches. The CDR3 reads CASSFDRGDFYGYTF. The CDR3 DNA reads TGTGCCAGCAGCTTCGACAGGGGGGATTTCTATGGCTACACCTTC.

The chain joins TRBV3-1 (or the pseudogene TRBV3-2) to TRBJ2-7, with D perhaps matching TRBD2 (5 bases). The CDR3 covers 13 residues. The germline V gene has CDR1 LGHDT and CDR2 YNNKEL (reference sequence). The V end was cut by 4 bases, the J end by 3 bases, with 10 bases between. The CDR3: CASSPSGNYEQYF. CDR3 DNA: TGTGCCAGCAGCCCGAGCGGCAACTACGAGCAGTACTTC.

The V and J genes are TRBV11-2 and TRBJ2-7; 7 positions match TRBD1. The CDR3 length is 15 residues. The germline CDR1 and CDR2 sequences are SGHAT and FQNNGV. With V trimmed by 2 bases and J by 3 bases, 7 bases remained unmatched. The CDR3 loop reads CASSLRVGGGYEQYF. In nucleotides, the CDR3 is TGTGCCAGCAGCTTAAGGGTAGGGGGCGGCTACGAGCAGTACTTC.

Concerning this clone itself: The same CDR3 can be traced to other DNA sequences in this sample. In DNA, the CDR3 is TGCGCCAGCAGCTCCGGGACAGGAGACAATGAAAAACTGTTTTTT. Its protein is CASSSGTGDNEKLFF. This chain joins TRBV5-1 and TRBJ1-4; TRBD1 agrees at 8 bases. V gave up 3 bases and J gave up 5 bases; unmatched junction bases: 6. CDR3 size: 15 residues. Looked up from germline, CDR1 is SGHRS and CDR2 is YFSETQ.

The chain is built from TRBV7-9 and TRBJ2-1, with D perhaps matching TRBD2 (5 bases). Germline CDR1 reads SEHNR; CDR2 reads FQNEAQ (reference sequence). Trimming pared 10 bases from V and 6 bases from J, leaving 16 bases between. CDR3 size: 13 residues. The CDR3 coding sequence is TGTGCCACCCTTTTGGCTAGCCGCAATGAGCAGTTCTTC. Its protein product is CATLLASRNEQFF.

The chain couples TRBV12-3 or TRBV12-4 to TRBJ2-3; D call uncertain. This CDR3 is built from 12 residues. V lost 3 bases and J 3 bases, leaving 4 bases between the germline ends. DNA of the CDR3: TGTGCCAGCAGTTTTAGTACAGATACGCAGTATTTT. Its translation: CASSFSTDTQYF.